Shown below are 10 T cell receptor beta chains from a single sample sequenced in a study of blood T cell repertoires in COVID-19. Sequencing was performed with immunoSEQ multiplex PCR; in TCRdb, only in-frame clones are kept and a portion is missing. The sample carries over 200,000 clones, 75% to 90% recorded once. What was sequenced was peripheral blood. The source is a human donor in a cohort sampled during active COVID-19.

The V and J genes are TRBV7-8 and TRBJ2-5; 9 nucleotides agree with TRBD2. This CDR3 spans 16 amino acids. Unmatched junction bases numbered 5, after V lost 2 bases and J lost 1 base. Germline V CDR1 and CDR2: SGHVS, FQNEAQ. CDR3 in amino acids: CASSLTGLALQETQYF. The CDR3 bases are TGTGCCAGCAGCTTAACCGGACTAGCGCTCCAAGAGACCCAGTACTTC.

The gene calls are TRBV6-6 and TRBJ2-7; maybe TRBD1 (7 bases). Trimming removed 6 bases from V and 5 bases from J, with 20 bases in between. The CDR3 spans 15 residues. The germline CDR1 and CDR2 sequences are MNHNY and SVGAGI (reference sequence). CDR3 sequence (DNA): TGTGCCAGCAGCTCCGAGGAGGGGGCAAGGAACGAGCAGTACTTC. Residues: CASSSEEGARNEQYF.

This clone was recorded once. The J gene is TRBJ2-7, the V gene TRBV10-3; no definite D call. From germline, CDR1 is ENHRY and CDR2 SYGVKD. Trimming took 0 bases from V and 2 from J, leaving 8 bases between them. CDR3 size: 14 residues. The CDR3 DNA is TGTGCCATCAGTGAGTCACAACCCCCCTACGAGCAGTACTTC. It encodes CAISESQPPYEQYF.

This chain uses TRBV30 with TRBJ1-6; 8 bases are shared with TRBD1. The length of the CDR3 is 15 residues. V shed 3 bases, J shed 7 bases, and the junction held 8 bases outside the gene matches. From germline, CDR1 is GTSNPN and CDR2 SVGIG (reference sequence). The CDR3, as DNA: TGTGCCTGGAGGGCTGGGGACAGGCCGAATTCACCCCTCCACTTT. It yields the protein CAWRAGDRPNSPLHF.

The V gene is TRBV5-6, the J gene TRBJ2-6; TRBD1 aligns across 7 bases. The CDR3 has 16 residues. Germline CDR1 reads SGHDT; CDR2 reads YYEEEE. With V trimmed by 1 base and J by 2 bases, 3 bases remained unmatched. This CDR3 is CASSLFGTAGANVLTF. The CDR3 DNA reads TGTGCCAGCAGCTTGTTCGGGACAGCTGGGGCCAACGTCCTGACTTTC.

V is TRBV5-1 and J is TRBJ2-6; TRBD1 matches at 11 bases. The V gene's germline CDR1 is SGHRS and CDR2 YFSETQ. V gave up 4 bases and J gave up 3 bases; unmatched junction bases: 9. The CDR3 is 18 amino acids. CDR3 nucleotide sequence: TGCGCCAGCAGCACGGACAGGGGGCTAACTCGTGGGGCCAACGTCCTGACTTTC. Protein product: CASSTDRGLTRGANVLTF.

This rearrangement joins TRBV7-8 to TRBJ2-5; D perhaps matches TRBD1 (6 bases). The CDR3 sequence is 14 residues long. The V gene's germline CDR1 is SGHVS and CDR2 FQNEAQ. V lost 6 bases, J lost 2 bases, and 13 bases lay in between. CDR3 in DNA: TGTGCCAGCAGTTCAACAGGGTTTCAAGAGACCCAGTACTTC. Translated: CASSSTGFQETQYF. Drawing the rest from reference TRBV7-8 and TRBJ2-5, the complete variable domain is GAGVSQSPRYKVAKRGQDVALRCDPISGHVSLFWYQQALGQGPEFLTYFQNEAQLDKSGLPSDRFFAERPEGSVSTLKIQRTQQEDSAVYLCASSSTGFQETQYFGPGTRLLVL.

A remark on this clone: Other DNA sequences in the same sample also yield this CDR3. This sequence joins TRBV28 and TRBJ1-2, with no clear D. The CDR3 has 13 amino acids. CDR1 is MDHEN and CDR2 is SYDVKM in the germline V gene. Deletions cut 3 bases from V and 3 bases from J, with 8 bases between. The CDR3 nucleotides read TGTGCCAGCAGTTTCCTCCGGGACTATGGCTACACCTTC. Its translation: CASSFLRDYGYTF.

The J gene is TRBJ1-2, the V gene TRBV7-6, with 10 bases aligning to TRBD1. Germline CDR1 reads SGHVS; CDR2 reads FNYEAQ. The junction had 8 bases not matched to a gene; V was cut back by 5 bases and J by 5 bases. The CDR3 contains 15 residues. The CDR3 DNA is TGTGCCAGCAGCCTGGGGACAGGGGTTGGGTATGGCTACACCTTC. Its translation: CASSLGTGVGYGYTF.

The CDR3 loop reads CATSEGTGSSGDEQYF. The CDR3 DNA follows: TGTGCCACCAGTGAAGGGACAGGGAGTTCAGGCGACGAGCAGTACTTC. The chain couples TRBV24-1 to TRBJ2-7, with TRBD1 identical over 9 bases. The CDR3 totals 16 residues. V was clipped by 4 bases and J by 5 bases; unmatched bases: 11. CDR1 and CDR2 from the germline V gene are KGHDR and SFDVKD.